This T cell receptor (beta chain) came from a study of Ad26.COV2.S vaccination and SARS-CoV-2 variants. Study details: Intramuscularly, Ad26.COV2.S was given either once or twice, 56 days apart.

This clone was seen just once. Treatment noted: roughly 18 received Ad26.COV2.S at low or high dose, single or two shots; five or six received placebo; per-sample allocation not given. Samples were taken on day 63 after the first vaccine or placebo injection. Sequencing was performed with immunoSEQ multiplex PCR; in TCRdb, only in-frame clones are kept and a portion is missing. The sample records hundreds of thousands of clones, about nine tenths being singletons. The CDR3 sequence is 15 residues long. Looked up from germline, CDR1 is WNHNN and CDR2 is SYGVQD (reference sequence). Trimming cost V 6 bases and J 0 bases, with 14 bases left between them.

Sequencing used peripheral blood, obtained in a trial of Ad26.COV2.S vaccine versus placebo. The rearrangement uses TRBV10-1 and TRBJ2-5, with TRBD1 as a possible D gene (6 bases). The receptor was derived from a person aged 18-65 years who received the Ad26.COV2.S COVID-19 vaccine or a placebo. The CDR3 coding sequence is TGCGCCAGCAGCGGAACAGGGTTCCACCAAGAGACCCAGTACTTC. This translates into CASSGTGFHQETQYF.